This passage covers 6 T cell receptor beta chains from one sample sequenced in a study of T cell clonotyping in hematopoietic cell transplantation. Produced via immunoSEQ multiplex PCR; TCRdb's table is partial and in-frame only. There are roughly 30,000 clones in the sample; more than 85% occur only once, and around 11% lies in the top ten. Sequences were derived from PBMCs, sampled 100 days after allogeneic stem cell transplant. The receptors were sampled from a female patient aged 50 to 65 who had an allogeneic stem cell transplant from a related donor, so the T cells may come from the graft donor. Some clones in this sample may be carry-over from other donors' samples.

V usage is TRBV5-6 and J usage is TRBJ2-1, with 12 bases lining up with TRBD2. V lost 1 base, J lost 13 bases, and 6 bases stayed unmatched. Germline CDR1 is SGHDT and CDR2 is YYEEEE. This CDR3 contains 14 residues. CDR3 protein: CASSLSSGGAGQFF. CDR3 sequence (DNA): TGTGCCAGCAGCTTGTCTAGCGGGGGGGCTGGTCAGTTCTTC.

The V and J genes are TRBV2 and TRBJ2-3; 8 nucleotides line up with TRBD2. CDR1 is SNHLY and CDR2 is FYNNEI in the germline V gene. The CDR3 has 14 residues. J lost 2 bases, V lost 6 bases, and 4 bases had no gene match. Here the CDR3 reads CASRVAGLTDTQYF. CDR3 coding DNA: TGTGCCAGCAGGGTAGCGGGGCTCACAGATACGCAGTATTTT.

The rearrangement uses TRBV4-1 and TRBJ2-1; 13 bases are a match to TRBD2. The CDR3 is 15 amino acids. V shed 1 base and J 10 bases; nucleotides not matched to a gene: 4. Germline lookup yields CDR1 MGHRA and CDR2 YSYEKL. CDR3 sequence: CASSQAPGLAGEQFF. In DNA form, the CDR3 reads TGCGCCAGCAGCCAAGCTCCGGGACTAGCGGGGGAGCAGTTCTTC.

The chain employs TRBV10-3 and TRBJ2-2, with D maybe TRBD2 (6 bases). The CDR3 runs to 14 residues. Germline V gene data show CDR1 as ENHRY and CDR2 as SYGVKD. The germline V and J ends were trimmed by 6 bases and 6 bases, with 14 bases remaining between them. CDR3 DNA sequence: TGTGCCATCAGGGGTAGACTAGAACCCGGGGAGCTGTTTTTT. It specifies CAIRGRLEPGELFF.

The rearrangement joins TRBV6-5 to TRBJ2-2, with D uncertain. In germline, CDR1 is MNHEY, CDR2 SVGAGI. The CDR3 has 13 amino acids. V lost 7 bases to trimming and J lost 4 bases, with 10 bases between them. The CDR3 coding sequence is TGTGCCAGCACCCGACCGGGCACCGGGGAGCTGTTTTTT. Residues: CASTRPGTGELFF.

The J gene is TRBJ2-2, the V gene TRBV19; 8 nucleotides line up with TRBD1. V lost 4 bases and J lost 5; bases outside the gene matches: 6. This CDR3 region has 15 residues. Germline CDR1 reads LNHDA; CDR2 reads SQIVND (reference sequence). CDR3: CASSTQNRGTGELFF. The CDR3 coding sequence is TGTGCCAGTAGTACACAAAACAGGGGGACCGGGGAGCTGTTTTTT.